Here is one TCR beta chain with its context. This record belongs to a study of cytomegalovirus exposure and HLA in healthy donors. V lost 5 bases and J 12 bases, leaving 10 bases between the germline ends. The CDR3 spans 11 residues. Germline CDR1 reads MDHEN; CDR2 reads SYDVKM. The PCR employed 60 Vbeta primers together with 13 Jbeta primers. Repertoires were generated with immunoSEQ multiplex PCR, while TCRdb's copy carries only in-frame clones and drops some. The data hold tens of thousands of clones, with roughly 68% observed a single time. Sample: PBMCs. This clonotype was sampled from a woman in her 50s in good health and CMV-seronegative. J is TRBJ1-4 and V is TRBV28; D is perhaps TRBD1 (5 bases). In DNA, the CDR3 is TGTGCCAGCAGTCCTCAGGGTGAACTGTTTTTT. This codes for CASSPQGELFF.